The 4 T cell receptor beta chains presented below share a single source sample, sequenced in a study of cytomegalovirus exposure and HLA in healthy donors. PCR amplification relied on 60 Vbeta primers (plus 13 Jbeta primers). Assay used: immunoSEQ multiplex PCR; TCRdb lists only in-frame clones, some missing. Of some 110,000 clones in the sample, more than 75% are singletons; the top ten hold roughly 1.7%. The sequencing sample was made of PBMCs. The receptors were gathered from a woman aged 40 to 55 in good health and CMV-seronegative.

The chain couples TRBV7-2 to TRBJ2-7; 7 bases align to TRBD2. CDR1 SGHTA and CDR2 FQGNSA come from the germline V gene. The CDR3 length is 14 residues. V lost 2 bases to trimming and J lost 4 bases; unmatched junction nucleotides: 5. CDR3 bases: TGTGCCAGCAGCTTATTAGGGAGGGGATACGAGCAGTACTTC. As protein: CASSLLGRGYEQYF. The full variable domain, its missing parts supplied by reference TRBV7-2 and TRBJ2-7, is GAGVSQSPSNKVTEKGKDVELRCDPISGHTALYWYRQSLGQGLEFLIYFQGNSAPDKSGLPSDRFSAERTGGSVSTLTIQRTQQEDSAVYLCASSLLGRGYEQYFGPGTRLTVT.

CDR3 nucleotide sequence: TGTGCCAGCAGCGTAGGGGGCAGGGGCTCTAATGAAAAACTGTTTTTT. Amino acid sequence: CASSVGGRGSNEKLFF. The chain couples TRBV9 to TRBJ1-4, with D possibly TRBD1 on 6 matching bases. The CDR3 loop spans 16 amino acids. Germline V lookup: CDR1 SGDLS, CDR2 YYNGEE. V was shortened by 0 bases and J by 3 bases, with 12 bases between the two germline ends.

The rearrangement links TRBV10-3 to TRBJ2-7; 16 bases agree with TRBD2. CDR1 is ENHRY, CDR2 SYGVKD, per germline. The CDR3 has 18 residues. V lost 4 bases and J lost 3; bases outside the gene matches: 9. The CDR3 sequence: CAISGGTSGRAWNYEQYF. The CDR3, as DNA: TGTGCCATCAGTGGGGGGACTAGCGGGAGGGCCTGGAACTACGAGCAGTACTTC.

The chain has TRBV7-9 and TRBJ1-4; 8 bases fit TRBD1. The CDR3 contains 15 residues. The germline gives CDR1 SEHNR, CDR2 FQNEAQ (reference sequence). Trimming removed 4 bases from V and 8 bases from J; junction bases left unmatched: 9. CDR3 amino acids: CASSSPPTGEEKLFF. CDR3 nucleotide sequence: TGTGCCAGCAGCTCCCCCCCGACAGGGGAGGAAAAACTGTTTTTT.